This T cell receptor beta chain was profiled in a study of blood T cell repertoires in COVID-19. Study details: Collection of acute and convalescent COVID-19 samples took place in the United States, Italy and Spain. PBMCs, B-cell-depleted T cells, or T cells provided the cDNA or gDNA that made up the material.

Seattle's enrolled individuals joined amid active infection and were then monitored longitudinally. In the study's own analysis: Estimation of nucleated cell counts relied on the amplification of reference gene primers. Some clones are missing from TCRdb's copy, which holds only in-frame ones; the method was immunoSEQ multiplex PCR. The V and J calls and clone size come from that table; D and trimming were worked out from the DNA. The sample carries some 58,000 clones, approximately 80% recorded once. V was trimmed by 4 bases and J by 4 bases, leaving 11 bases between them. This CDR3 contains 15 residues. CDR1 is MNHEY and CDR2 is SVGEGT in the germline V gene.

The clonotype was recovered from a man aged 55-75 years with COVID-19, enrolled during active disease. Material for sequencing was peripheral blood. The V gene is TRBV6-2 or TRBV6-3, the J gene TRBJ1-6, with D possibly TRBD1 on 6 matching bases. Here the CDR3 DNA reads TGTGCCAGCAGTTCCCCCGACAGGTATAATTCACCCCTCCACTTT. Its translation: CASSSPDRYNSPLHF.